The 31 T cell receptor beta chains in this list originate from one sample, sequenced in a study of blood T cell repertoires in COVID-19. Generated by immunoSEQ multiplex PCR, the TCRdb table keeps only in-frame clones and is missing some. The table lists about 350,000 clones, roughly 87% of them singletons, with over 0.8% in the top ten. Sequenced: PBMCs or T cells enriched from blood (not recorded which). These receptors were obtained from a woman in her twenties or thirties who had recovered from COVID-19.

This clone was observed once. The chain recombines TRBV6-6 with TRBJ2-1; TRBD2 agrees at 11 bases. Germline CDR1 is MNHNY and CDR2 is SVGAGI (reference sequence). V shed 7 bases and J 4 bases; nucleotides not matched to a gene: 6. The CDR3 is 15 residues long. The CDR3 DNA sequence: TGTGCCAGCATCTCGACTAGCGGGAAATACAATGAGCAGTTCTTC. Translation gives CASISTSGKYNEQFF.

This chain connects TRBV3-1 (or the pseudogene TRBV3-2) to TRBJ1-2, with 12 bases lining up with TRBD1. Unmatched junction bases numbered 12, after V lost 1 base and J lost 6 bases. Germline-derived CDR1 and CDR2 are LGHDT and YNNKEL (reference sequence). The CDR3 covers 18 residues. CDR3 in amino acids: CASSQGGDRGRGRHGYTF. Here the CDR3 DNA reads TGTGCCAGCAGCCAAGGGGGGGACAGGGGGCGCGGGCGGCATGGCTACACCTTC.

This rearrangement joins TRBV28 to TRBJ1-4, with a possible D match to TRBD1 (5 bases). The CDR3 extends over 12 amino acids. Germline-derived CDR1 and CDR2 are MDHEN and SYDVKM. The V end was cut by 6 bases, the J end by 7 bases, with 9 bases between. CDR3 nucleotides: TGTGCCAGCAGCGGGGGAGGTGAAAAACTGTTTTTT. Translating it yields CASSGGGEKLFF.

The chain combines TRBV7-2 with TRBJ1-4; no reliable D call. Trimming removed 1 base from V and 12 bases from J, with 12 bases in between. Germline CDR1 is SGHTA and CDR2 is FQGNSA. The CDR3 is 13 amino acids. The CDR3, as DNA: TGTGCCAGCAGCTTAGAGGTGGGAGCAGAACTGTTTTTT. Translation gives CASSLEVGAELFF.

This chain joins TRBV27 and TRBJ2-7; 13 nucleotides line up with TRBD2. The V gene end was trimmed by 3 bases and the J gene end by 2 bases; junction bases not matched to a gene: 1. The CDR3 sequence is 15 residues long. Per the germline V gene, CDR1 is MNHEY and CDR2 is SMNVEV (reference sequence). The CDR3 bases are TGTGCCAGCAGTTTCACTAGCGGGGGGGCCTACGAGCAGTACTTC. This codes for CASSFTSGGAYEQYF.

The CDR3 bases are TGTGCTAGTGGATTGTTGGCTGGAGATCAGCCCCAGCATTTT. It codes for CASGLLAGDQPQHF. The chain is built from TRBV12-5 and TRBJ1-5; no clear D. The V gene lost 6 bases and the J gene lost 5 bases, with 14 bases spanning the gap. This CDR3 contains 14 residues. The germline V gene has CDR1 LGHNT and CDR2 FRNRAP.

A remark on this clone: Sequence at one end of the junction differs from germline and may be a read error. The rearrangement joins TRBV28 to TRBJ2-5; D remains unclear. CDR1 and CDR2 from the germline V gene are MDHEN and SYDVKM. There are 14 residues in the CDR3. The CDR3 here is CASSLSAAQATQYF. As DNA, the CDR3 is TGTGCCAGCAGTTTATCGGCGGCCCAAGCGACCCAGTACTTC.

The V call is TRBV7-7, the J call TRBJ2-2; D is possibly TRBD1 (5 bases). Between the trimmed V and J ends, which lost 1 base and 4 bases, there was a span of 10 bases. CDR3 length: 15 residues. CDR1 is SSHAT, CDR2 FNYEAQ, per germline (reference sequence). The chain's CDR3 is CASSLGRGRTGELFF. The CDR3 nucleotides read TGTGCCAGCAGCTTAGGAAGGGGTCGCACCGGGGAGCTGTTTTTT.

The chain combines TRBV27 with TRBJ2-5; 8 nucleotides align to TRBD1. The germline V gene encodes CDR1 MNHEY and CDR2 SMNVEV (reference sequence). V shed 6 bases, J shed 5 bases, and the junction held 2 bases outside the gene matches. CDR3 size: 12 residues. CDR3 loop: CASRRQGETQYF. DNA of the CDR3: TGTGCCAGCAGGAGACAGGGGGAGACCCAGTACTTC.

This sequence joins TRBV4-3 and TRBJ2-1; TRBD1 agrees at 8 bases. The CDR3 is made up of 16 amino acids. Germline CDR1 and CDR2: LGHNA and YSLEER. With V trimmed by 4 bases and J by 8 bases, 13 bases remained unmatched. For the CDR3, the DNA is TGCGCCAGCAGCCTCAAACGGGACAGGCGTTCATATGAGCAGTTCTTC. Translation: CASSLKRDRRSYEQFF.

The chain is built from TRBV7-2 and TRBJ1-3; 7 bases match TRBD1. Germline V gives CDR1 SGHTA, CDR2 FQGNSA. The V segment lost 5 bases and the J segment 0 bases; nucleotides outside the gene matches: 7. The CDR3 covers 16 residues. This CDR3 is CASSQYRGPSGNTIYF. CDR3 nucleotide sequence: TGTGCCAGCAGCCAGTACAGGGGACCCTCTGGAAACACCATATATTTT.

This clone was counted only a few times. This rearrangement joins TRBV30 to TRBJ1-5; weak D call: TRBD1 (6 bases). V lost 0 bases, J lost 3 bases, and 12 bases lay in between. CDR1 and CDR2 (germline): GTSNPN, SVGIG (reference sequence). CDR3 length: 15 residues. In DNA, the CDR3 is TGTGCCTGGAGTGTATCGGCAGGGGCCAATCAGCCCCAGCATTTT. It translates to CAWSVSAGANQPQHF.

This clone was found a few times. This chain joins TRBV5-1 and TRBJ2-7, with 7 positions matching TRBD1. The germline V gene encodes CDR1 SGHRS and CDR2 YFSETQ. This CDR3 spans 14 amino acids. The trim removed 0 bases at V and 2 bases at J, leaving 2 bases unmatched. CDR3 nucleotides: TGCGCCAGCAGCTTGGTCCAGGGGGCCTACGAGCAGTACTTC. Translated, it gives CASSLVQGAYEQYF.

The CDR3 spells CASISFYVSDYEQYF. CDR3 bases: TGTGCCAGCATATCCTTTTACGTCAGCGACTACGAGCAGTACTTC. The V and J genes are TRBV6-5 and TRBJ2-7, with unresolved D. The germline V and J ends were trimmed by 7 bases and 3 bases, with 19 bases remaining between them. The CDR3 consists of 15 residues. The germline V gene has CDR1 MNHEY and CDR2 SVGAGI.

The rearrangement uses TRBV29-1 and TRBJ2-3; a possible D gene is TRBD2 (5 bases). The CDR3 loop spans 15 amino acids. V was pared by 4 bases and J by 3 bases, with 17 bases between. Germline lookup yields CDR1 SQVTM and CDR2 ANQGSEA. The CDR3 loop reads CSVGFARTRTDTQYF. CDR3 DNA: TGCAGCGTTGGATTTGCACGGACTCGGACAGATACGCAGTATTTT.

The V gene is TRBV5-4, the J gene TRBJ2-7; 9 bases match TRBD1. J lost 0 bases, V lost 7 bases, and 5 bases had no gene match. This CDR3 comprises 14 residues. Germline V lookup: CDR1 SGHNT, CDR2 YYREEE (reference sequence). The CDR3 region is CASGGTGSSYEQYF. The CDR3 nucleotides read TGTGCCAGCGGCGGGACAGGGAGCTCCTACGAGCAGTACTTC.

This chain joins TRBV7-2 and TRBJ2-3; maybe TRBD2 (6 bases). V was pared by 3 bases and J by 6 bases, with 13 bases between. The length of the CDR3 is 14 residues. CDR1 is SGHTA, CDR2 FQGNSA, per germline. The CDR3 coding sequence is TGTGCCAGCAGCTTGCCGACTAGTGTTGATACGCAGTATTTT. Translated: CASSLPTSVDTQYF.

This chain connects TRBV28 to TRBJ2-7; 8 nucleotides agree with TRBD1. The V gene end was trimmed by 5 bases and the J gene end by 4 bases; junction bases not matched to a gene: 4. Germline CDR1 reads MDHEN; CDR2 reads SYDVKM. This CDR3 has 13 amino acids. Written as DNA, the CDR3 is TGTGCCAGCAGTGGACAGGGTTGGTACGAGCAGTACTTC. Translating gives CASSGQGWYEQYF.

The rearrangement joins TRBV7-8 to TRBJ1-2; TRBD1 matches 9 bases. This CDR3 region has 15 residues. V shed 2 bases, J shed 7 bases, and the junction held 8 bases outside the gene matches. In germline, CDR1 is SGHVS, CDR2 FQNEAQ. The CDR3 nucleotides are TGTGCCAGCAGCTTATACAGGGGGCCTTCTCGTGGCTACACCTTC. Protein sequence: CASSLYRGPSRGYTF.

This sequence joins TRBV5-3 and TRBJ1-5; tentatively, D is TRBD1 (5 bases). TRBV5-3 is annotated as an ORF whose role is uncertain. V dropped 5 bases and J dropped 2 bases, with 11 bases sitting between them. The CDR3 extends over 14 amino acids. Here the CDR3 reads CARRIDRGNQPQHF. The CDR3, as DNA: TGTGCCAGAAGAATTGACAGAGGCAATCAGCCCCAGCATTTT.

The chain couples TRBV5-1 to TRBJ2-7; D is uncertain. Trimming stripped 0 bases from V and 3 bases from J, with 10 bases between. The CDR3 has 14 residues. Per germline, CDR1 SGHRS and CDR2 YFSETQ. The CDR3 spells CASSLAAEIYEQYF. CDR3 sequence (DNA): TGCGCCAGCAGCTTGGCTGCAGAAATCTACGAGCAGTACTTC. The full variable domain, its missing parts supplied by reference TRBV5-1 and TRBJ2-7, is KAGVTQTPRYLIKTRGQQVTLSCSPISGHRSVSWYQQTPGQGLQFLFEYFSETQRNKGNFPGRFSGRQFSNSRSEMNVSTLELGDSALYLCASSLAAEIYEQYFGPGTRLTVT.

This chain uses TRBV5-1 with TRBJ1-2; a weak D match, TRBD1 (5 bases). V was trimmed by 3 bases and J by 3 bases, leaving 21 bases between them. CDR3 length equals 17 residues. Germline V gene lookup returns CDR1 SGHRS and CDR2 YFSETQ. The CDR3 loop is CASSYPPGGVNDYGYTF. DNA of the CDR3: TGCGCCAGCAGCTACCCACCCGGGGGGGTCAACGACTATGGCTACACCTTC.

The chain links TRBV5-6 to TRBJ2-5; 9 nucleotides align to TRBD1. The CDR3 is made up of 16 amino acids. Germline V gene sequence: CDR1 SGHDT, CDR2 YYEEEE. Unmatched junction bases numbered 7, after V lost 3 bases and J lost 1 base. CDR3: CASSSQRDRVQETQYF. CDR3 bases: TGTGCCAGCAGCTCACAACGGGACAGGGTCCAAGAGACCCAGTACTTC.

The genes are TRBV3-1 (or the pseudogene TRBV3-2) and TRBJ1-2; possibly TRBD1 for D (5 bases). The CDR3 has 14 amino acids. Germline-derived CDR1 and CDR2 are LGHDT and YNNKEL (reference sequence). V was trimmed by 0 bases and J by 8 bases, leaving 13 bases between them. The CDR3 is CASSQDPGGSGYTF. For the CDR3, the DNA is TGTGCCAGCAGCCAAGATCCCGGGGGTTCGGGCTACACCTTC.

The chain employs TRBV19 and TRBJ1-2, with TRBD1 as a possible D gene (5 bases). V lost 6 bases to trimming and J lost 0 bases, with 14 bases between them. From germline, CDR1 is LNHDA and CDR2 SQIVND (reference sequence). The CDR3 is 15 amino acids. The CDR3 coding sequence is TGTGCCAGTAGCTCGAGCGGGGGATCTAACTATGGCTACACCTTC. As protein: CASSSSGGSNYGYTF. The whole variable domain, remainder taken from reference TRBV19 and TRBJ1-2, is DGGITQSPKYLFRKEGQNVTLSCEQNLNHDAMYWYRQDPGQGLRLIYYSQIVNDFQKGDIAEGYSVSREKKESFPLTVTSAQKNPTAFYLCASSSSGGSNYGYTFGSGTRLTVV.

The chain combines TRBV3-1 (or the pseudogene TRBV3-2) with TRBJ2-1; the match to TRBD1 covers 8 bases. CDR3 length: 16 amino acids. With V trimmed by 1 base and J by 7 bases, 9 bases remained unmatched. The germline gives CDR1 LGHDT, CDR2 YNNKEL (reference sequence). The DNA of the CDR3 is TGTGCCAGCAGCCAAGTCGGACAGGGTGTCGAAAATGAGCAGTTCTTC. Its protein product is CASSQVGQGVENEQFF.

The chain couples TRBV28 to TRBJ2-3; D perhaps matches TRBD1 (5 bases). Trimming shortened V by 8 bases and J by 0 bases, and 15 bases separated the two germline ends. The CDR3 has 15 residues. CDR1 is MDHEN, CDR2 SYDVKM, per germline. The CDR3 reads CASLGARASTDTQYF. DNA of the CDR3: TGTGCCAGCCTAGGGGCACGGGCTAGCACAGATACGCAGTATTTT.

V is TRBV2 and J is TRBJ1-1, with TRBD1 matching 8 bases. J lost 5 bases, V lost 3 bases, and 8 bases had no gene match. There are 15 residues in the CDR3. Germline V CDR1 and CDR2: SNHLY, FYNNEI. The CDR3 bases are TGTGCCAGCAGTGAGACCAGGGGGCTAGGAACTGAAGCTTTCTTT. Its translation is CASSETRGLGTEAFF. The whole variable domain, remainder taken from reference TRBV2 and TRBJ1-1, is EPEVTQTPSHQVTQMGQEVILRCVPISNHLYFYWYRQILGQKVEFLVSFYNNEISEKSEIFDDQFSVERPDGSNFTLKIRSTKLEDSAMYFCASSETRGLGTEAFFGQGTRLTVV.

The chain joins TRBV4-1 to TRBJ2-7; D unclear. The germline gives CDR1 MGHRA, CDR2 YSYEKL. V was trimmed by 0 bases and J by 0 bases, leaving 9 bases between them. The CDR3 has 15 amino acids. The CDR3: CASSQDQDFSYEQYF. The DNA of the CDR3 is TGCGCCAGCAGCCAAGACCAGGATTTCTCCTACGAGCAGTACTTC.

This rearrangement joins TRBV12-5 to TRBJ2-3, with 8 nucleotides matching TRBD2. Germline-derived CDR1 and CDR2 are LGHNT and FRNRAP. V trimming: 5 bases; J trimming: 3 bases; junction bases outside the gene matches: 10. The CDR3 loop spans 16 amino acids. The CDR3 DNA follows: TGTGCTAGTGGTCCGGGGACTAGGGTGGGGACAGATACGCAGTATTTT. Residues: CASGPGTRVGTDTQYF.

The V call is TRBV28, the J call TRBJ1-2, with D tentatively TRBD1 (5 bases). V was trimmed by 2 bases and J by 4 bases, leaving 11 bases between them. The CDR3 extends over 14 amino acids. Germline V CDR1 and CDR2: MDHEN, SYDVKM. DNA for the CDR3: TGTGCCAGCAGTTTAGGAGGGGCAGGCTATGGCTACACCTTC. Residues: CASSLGGAGYGYTF.